The 11 T cell receptor beta chains below were found in one sample sequenced in a study of OX40 agonist ivuxolimab in advanced cancers. TCRdb keeps only in-frame clones here, not all; method: immunoSEQ multiplex PCR. The sample holds tens of thousands of clones, about nine tenths seen once. Sequences were derived from CD4+ or CD8+ T cells sorted from blood, sampled in a trial of the OX40 agonist ivuxolimab. These receptors were obtained from an adult with an advanced solid tumor such as melanoma, head and neck, liver or kidney cancer.

The chain has TRBV4-1 and TRBJ2-5, with D perhaps TRBD2 (6 bases). Germline CDR1 MGHRA, CDR2 YSYEKL. This CDR3 spans 15 amino acids. V was cut by 2 bases and J by 5 bases, with 15 bases left in between. The CDR3: CASSQSPSAGETQYF. The CDR3 DNA sequence: TGCGCCAGCAGCCAAAGTCCTTCCGCGGGGGAGACCCAGTACTTC.

Written as DNA, the CDR3 is TGCGCCAGCAGCTTGGGGTCCGGGGACAATCAGCCCCAGCATTTT. This encodes CASSLGSGDNQPQHF. The rearrangement joins TRBV5-1 to TRBJ1-5; D unclear. V was trimmed by 0 bases and J by 3 bases, leaving 10 bases between them. CDR1 is SGHRS, CDR2 YFSETQ, per germline. The CDR3 is 15 amino acids.

This clone was found once. The chain has TRBV5-1 and TRBJ2-1; 9 nucleotides align to TRBD2. J was trimmed by 8 bases and V by 7 bases; bases with no gene match: 10. Germline loops: CDR1 SGHRS, CDR2 YFSETQ. The CDR3 extends over 14 amino acids. DNA for the CDR3: TGCGCCAGCCGCGGGAGGGCGATATTCGATGAGCAGTTCTTC. Translating it yields CASRGRAIFDEQFF. Based on the CDR3 plus reference TRBV5-1 and TRBJ2-1, the full variable domain is KAGVTQTPRYLIKTRGQQVTLSCSPISGHRSVSWYQQTPGQGLQFLFEYFSETQRNKGNFPGRFSGRQFSNSRSEMNVSTLELGDSALYLCASRGRAIFDEQFFGPGTRLTVL.

A remark on this clone: Germline and junction disagree at one end, which may indicate a read error. The V call is TRBV6-5, the J call TRBJ1-2, with 9 bases matching TRBD1. The length of the CDR3 is 16 residues. Germline lookup yields CDR1 MNHEY and CDR2 SVGAGI. The CDR3 loop is CASSHSRGQGIYGYTF. Written as DNA, the CDR3 is TGTGCCAGCAGTCACTCGAGGGGACAGGGAATATATGGCTACACCTTC.

This sequence joins TRBV14 and TRBJ2-1; 10 bases agree with TRBD1. The CDR3 extends over 17 amino acids. The J segment lost 5 bases and the V segment lost 4 bases, leaving 11 bases of the junction unmatched. Looked up from germline, CDR1 is SGHDN and CDR2 is FVKESK. CDR3 protein: CASSRNIGTGAHNEQFF. As DNA, the CDR3 is TGTGCCAGCAGCCGAAATATCGGGACAGGGGCCCACAATGAGCAGTTCTTC. The variable domain in full, with the rest retrieved from reference TRBV14 and TRBJ2-1, is EAGVTQFPSHSVIEKGQTVTLRCDPISGHDNLYWYRRVMGKEIKFLLHFVKESKQDESGMPNNRFLAERTGGTYSTLKVQPAELEDSGVYFCASSRNIGTGAHNEQFFGPGTRLTVL.

V usage is TRBV29-1 and J usage is TRBJ2-1, with 11 bases identical to TRBD2. J was trimmed by 6 bases and V by 2 bases; bases with no gene match: 3. The germline gives CDR1 SQVTM, CDR2 ANQGSEA. The CDR3 has 14 residues. CDR3 DNA sequence: TGCAGCGTTGAAAGGACTAGCGGGCGCAATGAGCAGTTCTTC. Its protein is CSVERTSGRNEQFF.

The genes are TRBV5-5 and TRBJ1-2; maybe TRBD1 (5 bases). V was shortened by 2 bases and J by 4 bases, with 15 bases between the two germline ends. Germline V CDR1 and CDR2: SGHKS, YYEKEE (reference sequence). The CDR3 runs to 15 residues. The CDR3: CASSLSWIGGYGYTF. DNA of the CDR3: TGTGCCAGCAGCTTATCATGGATCGGGGGCTATGGCTACACCTTC.

The chain is built from TRBV18 and TRBJ2-1; unclear D gene. Germline CDR1 and CDR2: KGHSH and LQKENI. The CDR3 length is 16 residues. Trimming removed 0 bases from V and 4 bases from J, with 13 bases in between. The CDR3 nucleotides are TGTGCCAGCTCACCACCGGCTAGGATAACTTACAATGAGCAGTTCTTC. It specifies CASSPPARITYNEQFF. The full variable domain, with the rest looked up from reference TRBV18 and TRBJ2-1, is NAGVMQNPRHLVRRRGQEARLRCSPMKGHSHVYWYRQLPEEGLKFMVYLQKENIIDESGMPKERFSAEFPKEGPSILRIQQVVRGDSAAYFCASSPPARITYNEQFFGPGTRLTVL.

V gene TRBV10-3 combines with J gene TRBJ2-2; 9 bases map to TRBD1. Per germline, CDR1 ENHRY and CDR2 SYGVKD. With V trimmed by 8 bases and J by 7 bases, 14 bases remained unmatched. This CDR3 is 16 amino acids long. CDR3 sequence: CAIRTSGTGSVGELFF. The CDR3 region has the DNA TGTGCCATCCGAACATCCGGGACAGGGTCGGTCGGGGAGCTGTTTTTT.

The V call is TRBV5-4, the J call TRBJ2-5; D is perhaps TRBD1 (6 bases). V lost 2 bases and J lost 3, with 8 bases in between. The CDR3 contains 13 residues. Per the germline V gene, CDR1 is SGHNT and CDR2 is YYREEE (reference sequence). The CDR3 nucleotides read TGTGCCAGCAGCTTACAGGGAGAAGAGACCCAGTACTTC. It is translated as CASSLQGEETQYF.

The chain joins TRBV28 to TRBJ2-2; TRBD1 might be the D (5 bases). CDR1 MDHEN and CDR2 SYDVKM come from the germline V gene. Deletions cut 3 bases from V and 7 bases from J, with 21 bases between. This CDR3 has 17 amino acids. In DNA form, the CDR3 reads TGTGCCAGCAGTTTCAGTTTATGGGGTGGGGCGGTCGGGGAGCTGTTTTTT. This encodes CASSFSLWGGAVGELFF.